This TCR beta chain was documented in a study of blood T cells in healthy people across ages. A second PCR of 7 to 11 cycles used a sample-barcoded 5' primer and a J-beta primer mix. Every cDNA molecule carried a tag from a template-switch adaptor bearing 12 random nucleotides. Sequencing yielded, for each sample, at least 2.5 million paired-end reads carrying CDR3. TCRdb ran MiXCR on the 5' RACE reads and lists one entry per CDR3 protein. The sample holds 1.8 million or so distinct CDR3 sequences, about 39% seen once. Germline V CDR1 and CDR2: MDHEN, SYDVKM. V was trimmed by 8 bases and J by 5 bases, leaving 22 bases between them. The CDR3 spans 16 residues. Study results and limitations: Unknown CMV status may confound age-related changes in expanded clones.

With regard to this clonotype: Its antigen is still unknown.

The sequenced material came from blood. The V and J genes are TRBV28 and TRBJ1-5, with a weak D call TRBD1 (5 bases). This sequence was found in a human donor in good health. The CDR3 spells CASEIGGARTHQPQHF. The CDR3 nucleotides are TGTGCCAGCGAAATAGGAGGGGCCCGAACTCATCAGCCCCAGCATTTT.